Included here is one T cell receptor beta chain sequence, with context. What it recognizes is unknown. TCRdb keeps only in-frame clones here, not all; method: immunoSEQ multiplex PCR. The data show about 270,000 clones, around 77% seen once. The record originates from a study of cytotoxic CD8 clonotypes in ibrutinib-treated CLL. On the study more broadly: Following a median approximately eleven months of treatment, with a range of 6 to 36, response samples were taken. General study points: Private clonotypes, not public ones, expanded at ibrutinib response. Clonality went up at the time of ibrutinib response, stayed stable in sustained remission, and later dropped back toward its baseline level at progression.

Approximately 2.2 micrograms of genomic DNA from cryopreserved PBMCs went into TCR beta libraries. With V trimmed by 1 base and J by 6 bases, 6 bases remained unmatched. This CDR3 comprises 16 residues. The germline V gene encodes CDR1 SGHTA and CDR2 FQGNSA. The chain links TRBV7-2 to TRBJ2-3; 11 bases align to TRBD2. The starting material was PBMCs, obtained at disease progression, from a patient treated with ibrutinib. The TCR comes from a human donor with chronic lymphocytic leukemia. The CDR3 reads CASSLGPSGGMDTQYF. The CDR3 DNA sequence: TGTGCCAGCAGCTTAGGTCCTAGCGGGGGGATGGATACGCAGTATTTT. Combining the CDR3 with reference TRBV7-2 and TRBJ2-3 gives the whole variable domain GAGVSQSPSNKVTEKGKDVELRCDPISGHTALYWYRQSLGQGLEFLIYFQGNSAPDKSGLPSDRFSAERTGGSVSTLTIQRTQQEDSAVYLCASSLGPSGGMDTQYFGPGTRLTVL.